These 17 T cell receptor beta chains were sequenced from one sample in a study of blood T cell repertoires in COVID-19. Data came from immunoSEQ multiplex PCR; TCRdb stores just in-frame clones and leaves some out. The table includes about 180,000 clones, about 81% detected once. Source material: peripheral blood. The source is an elderly woman with COVID-19, enrolled during active disease.

This clone was seen a single time. The genes are TRBV7-8 and TRBJ1-1, with 7 bases aligning to TRBD1. CDR3 size: 12 residues. From germline, CDR1 is SGHVS and CDR2 FQNEAQ. With V trimmed by 0 bases and J by 8 bases, 0 bases remained unmatched. The DNA of the CDR3 is TGTGCCAGCAGCTTAGCACAGGGGGAAGCTTTCTTT. This sequence encodes CASSLAQGEAFF. Together with reference TRBV7-8 and TRBJ1-1, the CDR3 gives the full variable domain: GAGVSQSPRYKVAKRGQDVALRCDPISGHVSLFWYQQALGQGPEFLTYFQNEAQLDKSGLPSDRFFAERPEGSVSTLKIQRTQQEDSAVYLCASSLAQGEAFFGQGTRLTVV.

The chain employs TRBV28 and TRBJ1-2; D is ambiguous. Germline values: CDR1 MDHEN, CDR2 SYDVKM. Trimming took 5 bases from V and 0 from J, leaving 16 bases between them. The CDR3 sequence is 16 residues long. In DNA form, the CDR3 reads TGTGCCAGCAGTCTCCTCACCACAGCTGCTAACTATGGCTACACCTTC. It yields the protein CASSLLTTAANYGYTF.

In the case of this clone: This CDR3 is also generated by other DNA sequences in the sample. This chain links TRBV5-1 with TRBJ2-7; 10 positions agree with TRBD1. V lost 4 bases, J lost 2 bases, and 6 bases stayed unmatched. Germline CDR1 SGHRS, CDR2 YFSETQ. The CDR3 has 15 amino acids. CDR3 bases: TGCGCCAGCAGCCTGGGCGGGACAGGGGCCTACGAGCAGTACTTC. It codes for CASSLGGTGAYEQYF.

In DNA, the CDR3 is TGTGCCAGCAGCTCCCCACCGGGACAGGGATCACAAGAGACCCAGTACTTC. Translating gives CASSSPPGQGSQETQYF. V and J are TRBV7-2 and TRBJ2-5, with 9 bases aligning to TRBD1. V lost 4 bases, J lost 2 bases, and 11 bases stayed unmatched. The CDR3 length is 17 residues. From germline, CDR1 is SGHTA and CDR2 FQGNSA.

The chain employs TRBV5-1 and TRBJ1-6; D possibly corresponds to TRBD1 (5 bases). With 6 bases removed from V and 7 bases from J, the gap between germline ends came to 14 bases. The CDR3 consists of 14 residues. The germline V gene has CDR1 SGHRS and CDR2 YFSETQ. The CDR3 DNA is TGCGCCAGCACCCCCAGTGGGGGGAATTCACCCCTCCACTTT. It translates to CASTPSGGNSPLHF.

This clone was counted a single time. V is TRBV6-6 and J is TRBJ1-5; D unresolved. Germline values: CDR1 MNHNY, CDR2 SVGAGI (reference sequence). The CDR3 covers 15 residues. V was pared by 2 bases and J by 2 bases, with 10 bases between. CDR3 nucleotides: TGTGCCAGCAGTTACACTTACACAGGCAATCAGCCCCAGCATTTT. Amino acid sequence: CASSYTYTGNQPQHF.

The chain couples TRBV3-1 (or the pseudogene TRBV3-2) to TRBJ2-6; 7 bases align to TRBD2. Unmatched junction bases numbered 7, after V lost 8 bases and J lost 0 bases. There are 16 residues in the CDR3. The V gene's germline CDR1 is LGHDT and CDR2 YNNKEL (reference sequence). CDR3 nucleotides: TGTGCCAGCGGGGGGGGTGGCCCCTCTGGGGCCAACGTCCTGACTTTC. Its translation: CASGGGGPSGANVLTF.

With regard to this clone: This specimen includes other DNA sequences encoding the same CDR3. The chain carries TRBV5-1 and TRBJ1-1; the D is unclear. Per the germline V gene, CDR1 is SGHRS and CDR2 is YFSETQ. V lost 0 bases and J lost 1, with 4 bases in between. The length of the CDR3 is 13 residues. CDR3 sequence (DNA): TGCGCCAGCAGCTTGGCGGGGAACACTGAAGCTTTCTTT. Translating gives CASSLAGNTEAFF.

This chain links TRBV27 with TRBJ2-1; 10 bases line up with TRBD2. Germline assignment: CDR1 MNHEY and CDR2 SMNVEV (reference sequence). The V and J ends lost 3 bases and 7 bases, in that order; junction bases with no gene match: 6. The CDR3 extends over 15 amino acids. The CDR3 loop is CASSLASGSFNEQFF. CDR3 in DNA: TGTGCCAGCAGTTTGGCTAGCGGGAGCTTTAATGAGCAGTTCTTC.

This clone has only a few counts. The V call is TRBV6-2 or TRBV6-3, the J call TRBJ1-6; D gene ambiguous. Germline CDR1 reads MNHEY; CDR2 reads SVGEGT. Deletions cut 3 bases from V and 10 bases from J, with 13 bases between. The CDR3 loop spans 14 amino acids. This chain's CDR3 is CASSYRSFGSPLHF. The DNA of the CDR3 is TGTGCCAGCAGTTATAGGAGCTTTGGATCACCCCTCCACTTT.

This rearrangement joins TRBV7-7 to TRBJ2-7; 10 bases are shared with TRBD1. Germline V gives CDR1 SSHAT, CDR2 FNYEAQ (reference sequence). J lost 2 bases, V lost 6 bases, and 7 bases had no gene match. The CDR3 covers 15 residues. The CDR3 reads CASSYGQGGAYEQYF. The CDR3 bases are TGTGCCAGCAGTTACGGACAGGGGGGAGCCTACGAGCAGTACTTC.

This clone was recorded once. The chain carries TRBV3-1 (or the pseudogene TRBV3-2) and TRBJ1-3, with no clear D. The V gene's germline CDR1 is LGHDT and CDR2 YNNKEL (reference sequence). CDR3 length: 14 residues. Trimming took off 5 bases at V and 0 bases at J, with 8 bases between the two ends. The DNA of the CDR3 is TGTGCCAGCAGCTTCCGGAGCTCTGGAAACACCATATATTTT. This gives the protein CASSFRSSGNTIYF.

The table lists this clone with a count of one. The chain's CDR3 is CASSLAGLAGQQYF. CDR3 in DNA: TGTGCCAGCAGCTTAGCGGGACTAGCGGGCCAGCAGTACTTC. This chain uses TRBV7-8 with TRBJ2-7; 12 bases are a match to TRBD2. The germline gives CDR1 SGHVS, CDR2 FQNEAQ. The CDR3 consists of 14 residues. The junction had 2 bases not matched to a gene; V was cut back by 0 bases and J by 8 bases.

V and J are TRBV7-2 and TRBJ2-5; D is possibly TRBD2 (6 bases). Germline values: CDR1 SGHTA, CDR2 FQGNSA. The CDR3 is made up of 17 amino acids. Trimming removed 5 bases at V and 2 bases at J, with 21 bases between. The CDR3 region is CASSPGTATLGQETQYF. The CDR3 nucleotides read TGTGCCAGCAGCCCCGGGACTGCCACCCTTGGACAAGAGACCCAGTACTTC.

The V gene is TRBV27, the J gene TRBJ2-1; 9 nucleotides agree with TRBD2. V was pared by 2 bases and J by 4 bases, with 6 bases of the junction left unmatched. Per germline, CDR1 MNHEY and CDR2 SMNVEV (reference sequence). This CDR3 contains 16 residues. This CDR3 is CASSLTLAGSYNEQFF. For the CDR3, the DNA is TGTGCCAGCAGTTTAACCCTAGCGGGATCATACAATGAGCAGTTCTTC.

This sequence joins TRBV19 and TRBJ1-1, with 7 nucleotides matching TRBD1. Germline CDR1 reads LNHDA; CDR2 reads SQIVND (reference sequence). V trimming: 5 bases; J trimming: 3 bases; junction bases outside the gene matches: 6. This CDR3 region has 14 residues. CDR3: CASSWTGWHTEAFF. CDR3 DNA sequence: TGTGCCAGTAGTTGGACAGGTTGGCACACTGAAGCTTTCTTT.

This clone showed up just once. The same CDR3 is also encoded by other DNA sequences in this sample. The V and J genes are TRBV7-9 and TRBJ2-7; no definite D call. The CDR3 contains 12 residues. Germline CDR1 reads SEHNR; CDR2 reads FQNEAQ (reference sequence). The V end was cut by 5 bases, the J end by 0 bases, with 5 bases between. As DNA, the CDR3 is TGTGCCAGCAGCCTGAGCTCCTACGAGCAGTACTTC. Translated, it gives CASSLSSYEQYF.